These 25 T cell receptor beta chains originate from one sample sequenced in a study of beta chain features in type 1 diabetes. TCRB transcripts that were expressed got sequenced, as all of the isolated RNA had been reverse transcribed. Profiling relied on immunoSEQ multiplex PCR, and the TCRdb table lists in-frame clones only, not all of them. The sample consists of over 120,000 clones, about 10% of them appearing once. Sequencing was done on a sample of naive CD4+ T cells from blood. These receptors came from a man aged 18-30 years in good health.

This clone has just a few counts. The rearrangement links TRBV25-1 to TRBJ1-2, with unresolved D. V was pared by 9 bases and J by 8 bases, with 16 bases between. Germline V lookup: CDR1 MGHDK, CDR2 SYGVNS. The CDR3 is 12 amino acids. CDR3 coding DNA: TGTGCCAGTCAAGACCCGCCGCGGGGCTACACCTTC. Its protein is CASQDPPRGYTF.

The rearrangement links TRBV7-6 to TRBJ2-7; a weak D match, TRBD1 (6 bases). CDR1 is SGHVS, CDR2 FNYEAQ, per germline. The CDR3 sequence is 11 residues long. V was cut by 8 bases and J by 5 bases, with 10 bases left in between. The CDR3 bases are TGTGCCAGCGGCGGACAGAACGAGCAGTACTTC. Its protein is CASGGQNEQYF.

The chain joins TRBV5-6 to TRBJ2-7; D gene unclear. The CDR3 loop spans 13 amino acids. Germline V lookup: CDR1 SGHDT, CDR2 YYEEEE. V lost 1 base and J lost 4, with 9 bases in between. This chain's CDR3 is CASSLLTVYEQYF. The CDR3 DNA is TGTGCCAGCAGCTTGCTAACAGTGTACGAGCAGTACTTC.

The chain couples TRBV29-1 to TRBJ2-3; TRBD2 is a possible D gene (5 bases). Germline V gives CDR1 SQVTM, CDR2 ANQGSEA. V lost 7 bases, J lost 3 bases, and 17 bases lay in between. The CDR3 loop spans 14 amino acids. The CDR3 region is CSASKGAGTDTQYF. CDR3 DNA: TGCAGCGCTAGCAAGGGAGCTGGGACAGATACGCAGTATTTT.

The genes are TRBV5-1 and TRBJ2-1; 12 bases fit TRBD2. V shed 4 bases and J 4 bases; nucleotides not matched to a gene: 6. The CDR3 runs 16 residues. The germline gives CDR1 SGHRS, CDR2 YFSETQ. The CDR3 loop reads CASSATSGGYYNEQFF. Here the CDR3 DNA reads TGCGCCAGCAGCGCGACTAGCGGGGGTTATTACAATGAGCAGTTCTTC.

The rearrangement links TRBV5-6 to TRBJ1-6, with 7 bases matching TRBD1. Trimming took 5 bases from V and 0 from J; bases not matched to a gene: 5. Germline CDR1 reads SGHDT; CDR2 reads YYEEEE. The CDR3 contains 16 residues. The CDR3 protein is CASRVQGSSYNSPLHF. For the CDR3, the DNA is TGTGCCAGCAGGGTACAGGGGAGCTCCTATAATTCACCCCTCCACTTT. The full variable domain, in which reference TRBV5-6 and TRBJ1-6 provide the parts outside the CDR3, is DAGVTQSPTHLIKTRGQQVTLRCSPKSGHDTVSWYQQALGQGPQFIFQYYEEEERQRGNFPDRFSGHQFPNYSSELNVNALLLGDSALYLCASRVQGSSYNSPLHFGNGTRLTVT.

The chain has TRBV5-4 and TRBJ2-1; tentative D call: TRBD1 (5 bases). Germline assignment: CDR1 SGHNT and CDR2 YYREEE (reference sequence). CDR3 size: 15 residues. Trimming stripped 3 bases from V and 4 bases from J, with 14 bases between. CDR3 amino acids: CASSSDGRTYNEQFF. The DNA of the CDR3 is TGTGCCAGCAGCTCGGATGGACGGACATACAATGAGCAGTTCTTC.

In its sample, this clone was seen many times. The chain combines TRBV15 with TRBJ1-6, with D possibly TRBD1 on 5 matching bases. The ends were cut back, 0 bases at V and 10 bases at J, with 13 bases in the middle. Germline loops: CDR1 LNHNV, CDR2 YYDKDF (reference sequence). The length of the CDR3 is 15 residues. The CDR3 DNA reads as TGTGCCACCAGCAGAGATCACCCAGGGCCCTCACCCCTCCACTTT. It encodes CATSRDHPGPSPLHF. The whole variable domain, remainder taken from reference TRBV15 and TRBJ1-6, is DAMVIQNPRYQVTQFGKPVTLSCSQTLNHNVMYWYQQKSSQAPKLLFHYYDKDFNNEADTPDNFQSRRPNTSFCFLDIRSPGLGDTAMYLCATSRDHPGPSPLHFGNGTRLTVT.

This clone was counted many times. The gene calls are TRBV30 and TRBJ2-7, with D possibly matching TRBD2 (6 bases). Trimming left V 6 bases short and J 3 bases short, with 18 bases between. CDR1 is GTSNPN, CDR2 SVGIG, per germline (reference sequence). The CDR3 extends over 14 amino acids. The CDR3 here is CACTSRGKYYEQYF. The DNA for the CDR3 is TGTGCCTGTACTAGCCGGGGGAAATACTACGAGCAGTACTTC.

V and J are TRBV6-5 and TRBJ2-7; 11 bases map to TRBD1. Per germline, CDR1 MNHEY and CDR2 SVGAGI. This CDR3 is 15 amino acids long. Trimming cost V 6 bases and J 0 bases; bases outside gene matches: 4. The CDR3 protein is CASRPGTGGSYEQYF. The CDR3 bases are TGTGCCAGCAGGCCCGGGACAGGGGGCTCCTACGAGCAGTACTTC.

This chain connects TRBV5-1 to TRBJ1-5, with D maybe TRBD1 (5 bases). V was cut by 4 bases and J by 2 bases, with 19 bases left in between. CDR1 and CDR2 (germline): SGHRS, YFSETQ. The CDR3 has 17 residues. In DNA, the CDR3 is TGCGCCAGCAGCCAGACTCCGGGTGGGGCTGGCAATCAGCCCCAGCATTTT. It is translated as CASSQTPGGAGNQPQHF.

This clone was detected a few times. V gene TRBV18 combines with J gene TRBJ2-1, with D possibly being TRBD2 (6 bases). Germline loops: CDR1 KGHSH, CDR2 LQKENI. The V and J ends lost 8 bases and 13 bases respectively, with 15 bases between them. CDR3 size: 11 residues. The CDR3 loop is CASDDGSFQFF. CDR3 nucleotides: TGTGCCAGCGATGACGGGAGCTTCCAGTTCTTC.

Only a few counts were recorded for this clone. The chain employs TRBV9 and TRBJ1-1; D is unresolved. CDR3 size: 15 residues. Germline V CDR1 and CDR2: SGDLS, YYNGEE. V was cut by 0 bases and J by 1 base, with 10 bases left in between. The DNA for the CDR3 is TGTGCCAGCAGCGTAGACCCACTCCGGAACACTGAAGCTTTCTTT. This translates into CASSVDPLRNTEAFF.

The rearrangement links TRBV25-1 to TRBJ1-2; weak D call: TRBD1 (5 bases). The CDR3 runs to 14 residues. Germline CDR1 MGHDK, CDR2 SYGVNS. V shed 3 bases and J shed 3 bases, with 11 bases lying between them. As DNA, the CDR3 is TGTGCCAGCAGTGACTCCTGGGGGGACTATGGCTACACCTTC. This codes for CASSDSWGDYGYTF.

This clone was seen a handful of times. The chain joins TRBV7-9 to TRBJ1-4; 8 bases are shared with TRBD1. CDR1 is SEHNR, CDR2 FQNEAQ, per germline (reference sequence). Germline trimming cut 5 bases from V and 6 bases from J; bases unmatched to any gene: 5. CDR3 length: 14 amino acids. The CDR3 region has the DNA TGTGCCAGCAGCCGAACAGGGGGAGATGAAAAACTGTTTTTT. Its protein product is CASSRTGGDEKLFF.

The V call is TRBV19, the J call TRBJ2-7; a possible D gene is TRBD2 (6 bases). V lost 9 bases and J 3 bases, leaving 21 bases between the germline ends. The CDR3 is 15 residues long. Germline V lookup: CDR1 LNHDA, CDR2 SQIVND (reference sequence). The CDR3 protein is CASSRNGGGLYEQYF. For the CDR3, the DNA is TGTGCCAGCAGTCGAAACGGCGGAGGGCTCTACGAGCAGTACTTC.

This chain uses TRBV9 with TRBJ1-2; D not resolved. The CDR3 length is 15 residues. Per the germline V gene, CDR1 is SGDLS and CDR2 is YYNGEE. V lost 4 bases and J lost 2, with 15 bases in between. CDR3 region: CASSTSLTMNYGYTF. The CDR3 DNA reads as TGTGCCAGCAGCACTAGCCTGACGATGAACTATGGCTACACCTTC.

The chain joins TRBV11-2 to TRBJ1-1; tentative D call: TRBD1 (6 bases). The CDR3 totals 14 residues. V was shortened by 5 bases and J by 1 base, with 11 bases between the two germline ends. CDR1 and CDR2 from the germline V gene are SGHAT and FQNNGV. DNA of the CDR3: TGTGCCAGCAGCCGCCAGACAGGGAACACTGAAGCTTTCTTT. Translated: CASSRQTGNTEAFF.

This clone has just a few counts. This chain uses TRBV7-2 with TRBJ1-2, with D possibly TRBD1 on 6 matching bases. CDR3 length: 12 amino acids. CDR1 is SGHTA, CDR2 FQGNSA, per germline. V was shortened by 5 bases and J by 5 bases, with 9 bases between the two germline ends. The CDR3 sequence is CASSRDNYGYTF. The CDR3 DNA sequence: TGTGCCAGCAGCCGGGACAATTATGGCTACACCTTC.

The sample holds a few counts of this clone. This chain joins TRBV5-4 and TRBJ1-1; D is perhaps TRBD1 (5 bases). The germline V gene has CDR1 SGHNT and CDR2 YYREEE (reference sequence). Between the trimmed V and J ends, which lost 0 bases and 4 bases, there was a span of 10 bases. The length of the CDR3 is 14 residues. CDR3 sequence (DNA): TGTGCCAGCAGCTTGGATTCAGGGTCCACTGAAGCTTTCTTT. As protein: CASSLDSGSTEAFF.

CDR3 sequence reads: CASSQDGLAGGNEQFF. The CDR3 DNA reads as TGCGCCAGCAGCCAAGATGGACTAGCGGGGGGCAATGAGCAGTTCTTC. The V and J genes are TRBV4-3 and TRBJ2-1, with 14 bases that match TRBD2. J was trimmed by 6 bases and V by 0 bases; bases with no gene match: 1. Germline V lookup: CDR1 LGHNA, CDR2 YSLEER. The CDR3 is 16 amino acids.

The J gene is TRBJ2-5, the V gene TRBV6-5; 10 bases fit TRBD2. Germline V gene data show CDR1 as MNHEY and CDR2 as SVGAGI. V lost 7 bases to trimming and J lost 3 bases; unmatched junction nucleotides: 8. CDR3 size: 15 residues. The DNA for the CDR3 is TGTGCCAGCATAGGGACGCTAGCGGGGGAAGAGACCCAGTACTTC. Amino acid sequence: CASIGTLAGEETQYF.

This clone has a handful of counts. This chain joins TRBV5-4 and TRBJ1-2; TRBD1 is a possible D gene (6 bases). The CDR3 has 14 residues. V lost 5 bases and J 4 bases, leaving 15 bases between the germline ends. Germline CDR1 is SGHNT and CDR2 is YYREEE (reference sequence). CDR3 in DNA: TGTGCCAGCAGAAAGCCGGGACAAAGCTATGGCTACACCTTC. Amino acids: CASRKPGQSYGYTF.

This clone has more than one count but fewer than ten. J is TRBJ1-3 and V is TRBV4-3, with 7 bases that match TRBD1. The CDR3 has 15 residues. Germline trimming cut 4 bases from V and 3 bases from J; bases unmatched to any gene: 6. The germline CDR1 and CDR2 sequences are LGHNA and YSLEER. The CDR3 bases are TGCGCCAGCAGCCCCCGGGACAGAGATGGAAACACCATATATTTT. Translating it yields CASSPRDRDGNTIYF.

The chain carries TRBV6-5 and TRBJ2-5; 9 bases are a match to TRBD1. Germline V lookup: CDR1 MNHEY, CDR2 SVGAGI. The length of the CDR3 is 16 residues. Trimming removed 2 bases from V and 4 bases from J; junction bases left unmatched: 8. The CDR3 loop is CASSYLGTGQSETQYF. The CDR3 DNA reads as TGTGCCAGCAGTTACCTAGGGACAGGGCAATCAGAGACCCAGTACTTC.